What follows are 31 T cell receptor beta chains derived from one specimen sequenced in a study of T cells in Graves' hyperthyroidism and ophthalmopathy (dated by TCRdb to between 2019 and 2020). Receptor libraries were prepared by multiplex PCR. The data were produced on an Illumina HiSeq 2000. The TCR beta CDR3 regions were amplified from the RNA transcripts. For the first round of RT-PCR on the TCR CDR3, the HTBI primer set was used together with the Qiagen OneStep RT-PCR kit. TCRdb cleaned the public reads at Q25 with fastp, built clones with MiXCR and kept in-frame beta chains. All rows with the same CDR3 protein become a single entry with the most common DNA and genes. This sample gives 600,000 or so distinct CDR3 sequences in total; 15% to 20% of them show up just once. The top ten clones comprise approximately 3.8% of the sample. The sample was blood. These receptors all come from a woman in her thirties with Graves' hyperthyroidism.

This clonotype was seen repeatedly, ten times or more. The CDR3 DNA sequence: TGTGCCAGCAGTAGACAATACAATGAGCAGTTCTTC. This sequence encodes CASSRQYNEQFF. The J gene is TRBJ2-1, the V gene TRBV28, with D hard to call. Trimming pared 5 bases from V and 4 bases from J, leaving 6 bases between. Germline lookup yields CDR1 MDHEN and CDR2 SYDVKM. This CDR3 has 12 amino acids.

This clonotype has more than one count but fewer than ten. This sequence joins TRBV28 and TRBJ1-5; D is possibly TRBD1 (6 bases). V lost 5 bases and J lost 5, with 10 bases in between. The CDR3 covers 13 residues. Germline V gives CDR1 MDHEN, CDR2 SYDVKM. CDR3 in amino acids: CASSRTAHQPQHF. The CDR3 DNA reads TGTGCCAGCAGTCGGACAGCCCATCAGCCCCAGCATTTT.

This clonotype was detected many times. The genes are TRBV7-9 and TRBJ2-1; D is perhaps TRBD2 (6 bases). Trimming took off 5 bases at V and 4 bases at J, with 18 bases between the two ends. Per the germline V gene, CDR1 is SEHNR and CDR2 is FQNEAQ (reference sequence). CDR3 length: 16 residues. The chain's CDR3 is CASSPRLVSRYNEQFF. CDR3 coding DNA: TGTGCCAGCAGCCCCCGACTAGTTTCGAGGTACAATGAGCAGTTCTTC.

This clonotype was counted between two and nine times. The genes are TRBV28 and TRBJ2-7; D may match TRBD1 or TRBD2 (5 bases each). The V end was cut by 6 bases, the J end by 0 bases, with 15 bases between. Looked up from germline, CDR1 is MDHEN and CDR2 is SYDVKM. The length of the CDR3 is 15 residues. The CDR3 sequence is CASSHARENSYEQYF. The CDR3 DNA follows: TGTGCCAGCAGCCATGCCAGGGAGAACTCCTACGAGCAGTACTTC.

This clonotype appeared many times. V and J are TRBV3-1 and TRBJ1-2; D possibly corresponds to TRBD1 (5 bases). This CDR3 contains 13 residues. Germline-derived CDR1 and CDR2 are LGHDT and YNNKEL (reference sequence). Trimming pared 5 bases from V and 2 bases from J, leaving 9 bases between. The CDR3 region has the DNA TGTGCCAGCAGCTGGGACTCAAACTATGGCTACACCTTC. It translates to CASSWDSNYGYTF.

This chain uses TRBV19 with TRBJ2-7; 7 nucleotides line up with TRBD2. CDR1 and CDR2 from the germline V gene are LNHDA and SQIVND (reference sequence). The J segment lost 4 bases and the V segment lost 5 bases, leaving 14 bases of the junction unmatched. This CDR3 region has 16 residues. This CDR3 is CASSPAEREMSYEQYF. The CDR3 bases are TGTGCCAGTAGTCCTGCGGAGCGGGAAATGTCTTACGAGCAGTACTTC.

This clonotype has a count of ten or more. V gene TRBV12-3 or TRBV12-4 combines with J gene TRBJ1-2; 8 nucleotides line up with TRBD1. Unmatched junction bases numbered 11, after V lost 6 bases and J lost 8 bases. This CDR3 has 14 residues. CDR3 sequence: CASSLDRGGLGYTF. CDR3 nucleotides: TGTGCCAGCAGCCTCGACAGGGGAGGACTCGGCTACACCTTC.

This clonotype showed up many times. This rearrangement joins TRBV11-2 to TRBJ2-7, with 9 bases matching TRBD1. The germline gives CDR1 SGHAT, CDR2 FQNNGV. Trimming removed 5 bases from V and 3 bases from J; junction bases left unmatched: 11. The CDR3 totals 16 residues. Here the CDR3 DNA reads TGTGCCAGCAGCCAGATCACCGGGACAGGGATCTACGAGCAGTACTTC. It yields the protein CASSQITGTGIYEQYF.

This clonotype was recorded many times. J is TRBJ1-5 and V is TRBV12-3 or TRBV12-4, with D perhaps TRBD1 (5 bases). The CDR3 sequence is 14 residues long. Trimming cost V 7 bases and J 3 bases, with 13 bases left between them. CDR3 protein: CASTNRQPNQPQHF. The CDR3, as DNA: TGTGCCAGCACCAACAGACAGCCCAATCAGCCCCAGCATTTT.

As regards this clonotype: Given a much more abundant clone one base away, this may be a read error. The chain employs TRBV5-1 and TRBJ1-1; D remains ambiguous. Germline assignment: CDR1 SGHRS and CDR2 YFSETQ. Trimming took off 4 bases at V and 1 base at J, with 11 bases between the two ends. CDR3 size: 14 residues. CDR3 amino acids: CASSPAAGNTEAFF. Here the CDR3 DNA reads TGCGCCAGCAGCCCGGCGGCCGGGAACACTGAAGCTTTCTTT.

This clonotype appeared a few times. The chain carries TRBV5-6 and TRBJ2-1, with 10 nucleotides matching TRBD2. J lost 7 bases, V lost 5 bases, and 9 bases had no gene match. The CDR3 has 15 residues. Germline CDR1 is SGHDT and CDR2 is YYEEEE. The CDR3 sequence: CASSRAGGPGNEQFF. CDR3 DNA: TGTGCCAGCAGTCGAGCGGGAGGGCCGGGTAATGAGCAGTTCTTC.

This clonotype was detected a few times. The rearrangement links TRBV13 to TRBJ2-1, with TRBD1 matching 8 bases. This CDR3 is built from 17 residues. V shed 9 bases and J 0 bases; nucleotides not matched to a gene: 13. In germline, CDR1 is PRHDT, CDR2 FYEKMQ (reference sequence). CDR3 coding DNA: TGTGCCAGTTCGCCTCCCCTGGACAGGGCCTCCTACAATGAGCAGTTCTTC. Translating gives CASSPPLDRASYNEQFF.

This clonotype has only a few counts. The V and J genes are TRBV6-2 or TRBV6-3 and TRBJ2-1, with TRBD1 matching over 9 bases. The CDR3 contains 15 residues. Germline V CDR1 and CDR2: MNHEY, SVGEGT. The V and J ends lost 2 bases and 8 bases, in that order; junction bases with no gene match: 7. For the CDR3, the DNA is TGTGCCAGCAGTTACATAGGACAGGGGAGGGATGAGCAGTTCTTC. This translates into CASSYIGQGRDEQFF.

This clonotype was counted ten times or more. The chain employs TRBV13 and TRBJ1-4; 7 bases are a match to TRBD1. This CDR3 is built from 16 residues. V was pared by 4 bases and J by 5 bases, with 10 bases of the junction left unmatched. Germline CDR1 and CDR2: PRHDT and FYEKMQ (reference sequence). The CDR3 coding sequence is TGTGCCAGCAGCTCCGCGACAGGGAAATGGAATGAAAAACTGTTTTTT. It yields the protein CASSSATGKWNEKLFF.

This clonotype was picked up one time. The rearrangement links TRBV9 to TRBJ2-5; no reliable D call. From germline, CDR1 is SGDLS and CDR2 YYNGEE. There are 13 residues in the CDR3. Trimming removed 3 bases at V and 5 bases at J, with 11 bases between. The chain's CDR3 is CASSGESLETQYF. The CDR3 region has the DNA TGTGCCAGCAGCGGCGAGTCTCTGGAGACCCAGTACTTC.

The chain uses TRBV5-1 and TRBJ1-6; D is possibly TRBD1 (6 bases). V lost 2 bases and J lost 6, with 12 bases in between. The CDR3 sequence is 15 residues long. The V gene's germline CDR1 is SGHRS and CDR2 YFSETQ. The DNA for the CDR3 is TGCGCCAGCAGCTTAAAGGGGGTCCTTAATTCACCCCTCCACTTT. Translating it yields CASSLKGVLNSPLHF. The whole variable domain, remainder taken from reference TRBV5-1 and TRBJ1-6, is KAGVTQTPRYLIKTRGQQVTLSCSPISGHRSVSWYQQTPGQGLQFLFEYFSETQRNKGNFPGRFSGRQFSNSRSEMNVSTLELGDSALYLCASSLKGVLNSPLHFGNGTRLTVT.

The chain joins TRBV20-1 to TRBJ2-3; no clear D. Germline CDR1 reads DFQATT; CDR2 reads SNEGSKA (reference sequence). V lost 5 bases to trimming and J lost 4 bases, with 10 bases between them. The CDR3 is 12 residues long. CDR3 protein: CSALLDSDTQYF. The CDR3 coding sequence is TGCAGTGCTTTATTAGACTCAGATACGCAGTATTTT.

The V and J genes are TRBV6-1 and TRBJ2-2, with 16 bases fitting TRBD2. This CDR3 comprises 20 residues. The ends lost 5 bases at V and 5 bases at J; junction bases unmatched: 14. Germline loops: CDR1 MNHNS, CDR2 SASEGT. CDR3 in DNA: TGTGCCAGCAGTTATGACGGGGGCCCGGGACTAGCGGGAGGGACCGGGGAGCTGTTTTTT. Translating it yields CASSYDGGPGLAGGTGELFF.

This clonotype was recorded once. This chain connects TRBV12-3 or TRBV12-4 to TRBJ2-5; 13 bases agree with TRBD2. The junction had 8 bases not matched to a gene; V was cut back by 5 bases and J by 5 bases. This CDR3 has 16 amino acids. CDR3 protein: CASSIGTSGASETQYF. The CDR3 region has the DNA TGTGCCAGCAGTATCGGGACTAGCGGGGCCTCCGAGACCCAGTACTTC.

The chain links TRBV20-1 to TRBJ2-7; D call uncertain. CDR1 is DFQATT, CDR2 SNEGSKA, per germline (reference sequence). CDR3 length: 11 residues. V shed 6 bases and J shed 1 base, with 7 bases lying between them. CDR3 in DNA: TGCAGTGCGGCCCAGTCCTACGAGCAGTACTTC. Translated: CSAAQSYEQYF.

The V gene is TRBV15, the J gene TRBJ1-5; the D is unclear. V was clipped by 0 bases and J by 11 bases, with 14 bases between them. CDR3 size: 14 residues. Per germline, CDR1 LNHNV and CDR2 YYDKDF (reference sequence). CDR3 region: CATSRDRALKAQHF. As DNA, the CDR3 is TGTGCCACCAGCAGAGATCGAGCCCTTAAGGCCCAGCATTTT. The full variable domain, completed using reference TRBV15 and TRBJ1-5, is DAMVIQNPRYQVTQFGKPVTLSCSQTLNHNVMYWYQQKSSQAPKLLFHYYDKDFNNEADTPDNFQSRRPNTSFCFLDIRSPGLGDTAMYLCATSRDRALKAQHFGDGTRLSIL.

This clonotype turned up a few times. The genes are TRBV29-1 and TRBJ2-7; 7 nucleotides agree with TRBD1. The V and J ends lost 3 bases and 5 bases, in that order; junction bases with no gene match: 7. The CDR3 is 13 residues long. Germline lookup yields CDR1 SQVTM and CDR2 ANQGSEA. In DNA, the CDR3 is TGCAGCGTTGAGGGAAGGGGGCTAGACGAGCAGTACTTC. Protein: CSVEGRGLDEQYF.

This clonotype has ten or more counts. The chain uses TRBV3-1 and TRBJ2-1; D ambiguous. V gave up 0 bases and J gave up 0 bases, with 9 bases separating them. Germline V gives CDR1 LGHDT, CDR2 YNNKEL (reference sequence). This CDR3 is built from 16 residues. The CDR3 DNA reads as TGTGCCAGCAGCCAAGATCTGGGTAGCTCCTACAATGAGCAGTTCTTC. Translating gives CASSQDLGSSYNEQFF.

In its sample, this clonotype was seen a few times. V gene TRBV29-1 combines with J gene TRBJ2-3; TRBD2 matches 8 bases. Trimming cost V 3 bases and J 3 bases; bases outside gene matches: 5. Germline CDR1 SQVTM, CDR2 ANQGSEA. The length of the CDR3 is 14 residues. CDR3: CSVDSQRETDTQYF. As DNA, the CDR3 is TGCAGCGTTGATTCTCAGCGGGAGACAGATACGCAGTATTTT.

This clonotype has a handful of counts. The chain is built from TRBV7-2 and TRBJ2-7; 8 nucleotides align to TRBD2. The germline gives CDR1 SGHTA, CDR2 FQGNSA. With V trimmed by 2 bases and J by 6 bases, 6 bases remained unmatched. The CDR3 is made up of 14 amino acids. This CDR3 reads CASSLLRLAGEQYF. Written as DNA, the CDR3 is TGTGCCAGCAGCTTACTGCGGCTAGCGGGCGAGCAGTACTTC. Looking up the rest from reference TRBV7-2 and TRBJ2-7 gives the full variable domain: GAGVSQSPSNKVTEKGKDVELRCDPISGHTALYWYRQSLGQGLEFLIYFQGNSAPDKSGLPSDRFSAERTGGSVSTLTIQRTQQEDSAVYLCASSLLRLAGEQYFGPGTRLTVT.

V gene TRBV19 combines with J gene TRBJ1-2; the D is unclear. Germline V lookup: CDR1 LNHDA, CDR2 SQIVND (reference sequence). V was clipped by 7 bases and J by 3 bases, with 3 bases between them. The CDR3 has 10 amino acids. The CDR3 region is CASNDYGYTF. CDR3 coding DNA: TGTGCCAGTAATGACTATGGCTACACCTTC.

This clonotype came up a few times. The CDR3 loop reads CASLGQGHSYEQYF. The CDR3, as DNA: TGTGCCAGCCTCGGGCAGGGGCACTCCTACGAGCAGTACTTC. V is TRBV5-8 and J is TRBJ2-7; a possible D gene is TRBD1 (6 bases). Germline V gene data show CDR1 as SGHTS and CDR2 as YDEGEE. The CDR3 has 14 residues. Trimming removed 7 bases from V and 0 bases from J, with 14 bases in between.

This clonotype was picked up many times. The chain carries TRBV27 and TRBJ1-3; D remains unclear. V gave up 6 bases and J gave up 0 bases, with 6 bases separating them. This CDR3 comprises 13 residues. Germline values: CDR1 MNHEY, CDR2 SMNVEV (reference sequence). The CDR3 nucleotides read TGTGCCAGCAGGCCGCCCTCTGGAAACACCATATATTTT. This encodes CASRPPSGNTIYF.

The chain combines TRBV7-2 with TRBJ2-7; 11 bases are shared with TRBD1. The CDR3 is made up of 15 amino acids. Trimming took 3 bases from V and 5 from J; bases not matched to a gene: 6. The germline CDR1 and CDR2 sequences are SGHTA and FQGNSA. The CDR3 DNA reads as TGTGCCAGCAGCTTTTCCGGGACAGGGGGTGACGAGCAGTACTTC. Its protein product is CASSFSGTGGDEQYF.

The V gene is TRBV7-8, the J gene TRBJ2-1; maybe TRBD2 (6 bases). Trimming stripped 5 bases from V and 2 bases from J, with 16 bases between. CDR1 is SGHVS, CDR2 FQNEAQ, per germline. CDR3 length equals 16 residues. CDR3 coding DNA: TGTGCCAGCAGCCCACGGACTATTCAACCCTACAATGAGCAGTTCTTC. This translates into CASSPRTIQPYNEQFF.

This clonotype occurred many times. V and J are TRBV20-1 and TRBJ2-1; 9 bases fit TRBD1. V trimming: 1 base; J trimming: 12 bases; junction bases outside the gene matches: 13. The CDR3 has 15 amino acids. Germline CDR1 and CDR2: DFQATT and SNEGSKA (reference sequence). The CDR3 loop is CSARGRDRVLTGQFF. The CDR3 DNA sequence: TGCAGTGCTAGAGGCCGGGACAGGGTTCTTACGGGGCAGTTCTTC.